The T cell receptor beta chain under discussion was sequenced for a study of spatial heterogeneity in lung cancer. Study results and caveats: Tumor TCRs that were ubiquitous and expanded showed up in blood more at resection than follow-up.

This clonotype has at least ten counts. Its specificity is not known. V gave up 10 bases and J gave up 2 bases, with 11 bases separating them. CDR1 SEHNR and CDR2 FQNEAQ come from the germline V gene (reference sequence). The CDR3 totals 12 residues. TCRdb recomputed calls from the 5' RACE reads with MiXCR, one row per CDR3 protein. The profile shows about 95,000 distinct CDR3 sequences, around 8.6% of them singletons. Time point noted: sample taken at primary tumor resection. From tumor, nontumor lung or frozen PBMC, whole RNA was taken unsorted for sequencing. Patients with untreated early-stage non-small cell lung cancer, numbering more than 55, were the donors.

The TCR originated in a male donor with early-stage non-small cell lung cancer. The chain carries TRBV7-9 and TRBJ1-1; D is unresolved. The sequences come from PBMCs, collected at surgery. The CDR3 sequence: CATRDGNTEAFF. The DNA for the CDR3 is TGTGCCACCCGAGACGGTAACACTGAAGCTTTCTTT.